This T cell receptor (beta chain) is drawn from a study of graft-versus-host responses after intestinal transplantation. Overall study results and limits: Detected in recipient marrow were GvH clones, some of which were first observed in ileum or blood. Circulating GvH clones peaking coincided with falling HvG clones soon after transplant.

Germline CDR1 and CDR2: SGHDT and YYEEEE. This CDR3 has 15 amino acids. Profiling relied on immunoSEQ multiplex PCR, and the TCRdb table lists in-frame clones only, not all of them. The sample yields more than 65,000 clones, about 94% seen once. Concerning this clone itself: No antigen is known for it.

Sequencing used unstimulated CD8+ T cells sorted from spleen or lymph node cells, obtained before intestinal transplant. The rearrangement links TRBV5-6 to TRBJ2-5; 11 bases agree with TRBD2. The DNA end is more similar to TRBJ2-7, so the J call may be wrong. This receptor was obtained from a human donor who received an intestinal transplant. The CDR3 nucleotides are TGTGCCAGCAGCGATACTAGCGGGAGCTCCTACGAGCAGTACTTC. This translates into CASSDTSGSSYEQYF.